Listed below are T cell receptor beta chains from one sample, sequenced in a study of T cell repertoires in cytomegalovirus infection. TCRdb re-called the reads with MiXCR, one entry per CDR3 protein. Of 400,000 or so distinct CDR3 sequences listed, roughly 18% were seen once; the top ten hold roughly 9%. The sample taken for sequencing was PBMCs. Source of these receptors: a human donor in good health (CMV status not recorded). Some clones in this sample may be carry-over from other donors' samples. Both conserved end residues are part of each CDR3. The D gene is left open where the match is weak. The size of a clone is reported for some rows only, either as once, few or many, or as a class for expanded clones.

d_call	v_call	j_call	clone_size	cdr3_nt	cdr3_aa
-	TRBV7-9	TRBJ1-3	few	TGTGCCAGCAGCTTAGGACCTGGTGGCTCTGGAAACACCATATATTTT	CASSLGPGGSGNTIYF
-	TRBV4-1	TRBJ2-1	-	TGCGCCAGCAGCTCCCAGAGGCGGGGTGGGGAGCAGTTCTTC	CASSSQRRGGEQFF
-	TRBV7-2	TRBJ1-1	many	TGTGCCAGCAGCTTAGTAGGCACCGCGAACACTGAAGCTTTCTTT	CASSLVGTANTEAFF
-	TRBV7-9	TRBJ1-1	many	TGTGCCAGCAGCTTAACCTACACTGAAGCTTTCTTT	CASSLTYTEAFF
-	TRBV9	TRBJ2-3	-	TGTGCCAGCAGCGTAGCATCTAGCACAGATACGCAGTATTTT	CASSVASSTDTQYF
-	TRBV7-2	TRBJ2-3	many	TGTGCCAGCAGCCGAAGGGTAAAAGATACGCAGTATTTT	CASSRRVKDTQYF
-	TRBV20-1	TRBJ1-5	-	TGCAGTGCGGTTTGGGTGAGCAATCAGCCCCAGCATTTT	CSAVWVSNQPQHF
-	TRBV5-1	TRBJ2-1	-	TGCGCCAGCAGCTTGGTTTGGCAGCTACCCCTCTACAATGAGCAGTTCTTC	CASSLVWQLPLYNEQFF
TRBD1	TRBV7-2	TRBJ1-1	many	TGTGCCAGCAGCCGGACAGGGTCGAACACTGAAGCTTTCTTT	CASSRTGSNTEAFF
TRBD2	TRBV7-2	TRBJ2-7	-	TGTGCCAGCAGCTTATGGGGCGGGAGCTCGCTCGGCGAGCAGTACTTC	CASSLWGGSSLGEQYF
TRBD1	TRBV6-1	TRBJ1-5	-	TGTGCCAGCAGTGATTTAGGCAGGGGGCTTCAGCCCCAGCATTTT	CASSDLGRGLQPQHF
-	TRBV6-5	TRBJ2-7	many	TGTGCCAGCAGTTACTCTTTCGGTAGGGCTTTGTACGAGCAGTACTTC	CASSYSFGRALYEQYF
-	TRBV7-2	TRBJ1-5	many	TGTGCCAGCAGCTTCGGGGGGGGTCCTAGCAATCAGCCCCAGCATTTT	CASSFGGGPSNQPQHF
TRBD2	TRBV12-3/TRBV12-4	TRBJ2-3	few	TGTGCCAGCACCAGACTAGCGGGAGCGGATACGCAGTATTTT	CASTRLAGADTQYF
-	TRBV7-6	TRBJ1-4	many	TGTGCCAGCAGCCGAAGGGCGGGGAATGAAAAACTGTTTTTT	CASSRRAGNEKLFF
TRBD2	TRBV7-2	TRBJ2-1	-	TGTGCCAGCAGCTCGACTAGCTGGCAATACAATGAGCAGTTCTTC	CASSSTSWQYNEQFF
TRBD2	TRBV11-2	TRBJ2-5	many	TGTGCCAGCAGCTCTGTACTAGCGGGGGGGATGGAGACCCAGTACTTC	CASSSVLAGGMETQYF
-	TRBV18	TRBJ2-1	-	TGTGCCAGCTCAAGGTCGGCGGGATCAGGGGATGAGCAGTTCTTC	CASSRSAGSGDEQFF
-	TRBV7-2	TRBJ2-7	few	TGTGCCAGCAGCCCCGGGACACATGTGTACGAGCAGTACTTC	CASSPGTHVYEQYF
-	TRBV20-1	TRBJ1-1	few	TGCAGTGCGAGTAGGCGCACTGAAGCTTTCTTT	CSASRRTEAFF
-	TRBV10-3	TRBJ2-2	many	TGTGCCACCCGGCGGCTAGCGACGAACACCGGGGAGCTGTTTTTT	CATRRLATNTGELFF
-	TRBV14	TRBJ1-1	-	TGTGCCAGCAGCCAACGTTTGGACACCGGCACTGAAGCTTTCTTT	CASSQRLDTGTEAFF
-	TRBV2	TRBJ1-2	-	TGTGCCAGCAGTTTGGGGACACCATACTATGGCTACACCTTC	CASSLGTPYYGYTF
TRBD2	TRBV10-3	TRBJ2-3	few	TGTGCCATCAGTGAACCCCTAGAATCTACTAGCGGGAGGGGCACAGATACGCAGTATTTT	CAISEPLESTSGRGTDTQYF
TRBD1	TRBV10-3	TRBJ1-2	many	TGTGCCATCAGTGATGCCGGGACAGGGAATGGCTACACCTTC	CAISDAGTGNGYTF
-	TRBV20-1	TRBJ2-5	-	TGCAGTGCTAGAGCCCTTCTAGAGACCCAGTACTTC	CSARALLETQYF
-	TRBV18	TRBJ1-3	-	TGTGCCAGCTCACCACCTATCAGGAACTCTGGAAACACCATATATTTT	CASSPPIRNSGNTIYF
-	TRBV19	TRBJ1-5	few	TGTGCCAGTATCGCTCAGGGTTTCAATCAGCCCCAGCATTTT	CASIAQGFNQPQHF
-	TRBV7-2	TRBJ2-5	many	TGTGCCAGCAGCTTAGTTAGCTATGGAGGAGAGACCCAGTACTTC	CASSLVSYGGETQYF
-	TRBV20-1	TRBJ2-5	-	TGCAGTGCTAGACGGCAGCAAGAGACCCAGTACTTC	CSARRQQETQYF
TRBD2	TRBV12-3/TRBV12-4	TRBJ2-1	-	TGTGCCAGCAGTTTATCGGCTAGCGGGGGGCCTGAGCAGTTCTTC	CASSLSASGGPEQFF
TRBD1	TRBV7-8	TRBJ1-2	many	TGTGCCAGCAGCCAGGGACAGAGGTCCTATGGCTACACCTTC	CASSQGQRSYGYTF
-	TRBV7-4	TRBJ1-3	-	TGTGCCAGCAGACACCGGACGGTGAGCTCTGGAAACACCATATATTTT	CASRHRTVSSGNTIYF
-	TRBV7-2	TRBJ2-5	few	TGTGCCAGCAGCTACCGATGGGGGAAAGAGACCCAGTACTTC	CASSYRWGKETQYF
-	TRBV7-8	TRBJ2-7	-	TGTGCCAGCAGCTTACCCAGGGGCTACGAGCAGTACTTC	CASSLPRGYEQYF
-	TRBV5-6	TRBJ2-7	many	TGTGCCAGCAGCTTCCGCTACGAGCAGTACTTC	CASSFRYEQYF
-	TRBV9	TRBJ2-7	-	TGTGCCAGCAGCGTAGGCGGGGACTCCTACGAGCAGTACTTC	CASSVGGDSYEQYF
-	TRBV19	TRBJ1-2	few	TGTGCCAGCTTCGGCGGCCCTGAGCGGGGCTACACCTTC	CASFGGPERGYTF